The TCR beta chain under discussion was sequenced for a study of blood T cells in healthy people across ages. Whole-study results and caveats: Estimates drawn from one million T cells were deemed to understate diversity.

Trimming took 2 bases from V and 4 from J, leaving 20 bases between them. Germline V lookup: CDR1 MDHEN, CDR2 SYDVKM. The CDR3 is 17 amino acids. Together with a sample-barcoded 5' primer, a J-beta primer mix was included in a second PCR lasting roughly 6 to 12 cycles. Every cDNA was tagged by a template-switch adaptor with 12 random nucleotides. TCRdb reanalysed the 5' RACE reads using MiXCR and keeps one entry per CDR3 protein. The sample holds around 1,500,000 distinct CDR3 sequences, over 25% seen once. At least ten counts were recorded for this clonotype. Its antigen is unidentified. Specimen: blood. The clonotype originates from a woman aged 25 to 39 in good health. V and J are TRBV28 and TRBJ2-5; a possible D gene is TRBD2 (6 bases). Written as DNA, the CDR3 is TGTGCCAGCAGTTTAGCGACCCGGGACTGGGGACGAGAGACCCAGTACTTC. Amino acid sequence: CASSLATRDWGRETQYF.